Below are 2 T cell receptor beta chains sequenced from a single sample in a study of blood T cell repertoires in COVID-19. This table comes from immunoSEQ multiplex PCR, and its TCRdb copy is limited to in-frame clones, with some not included. The repertoire holds a few hundred thousand clones, with approximately 85% as singletons. The sequenced material came from peripheral blood. All receptors derive from a human donor with COVID-19, enrolled during active disease. The donor label of this sample is uncertain.

The rearrangement links TRBV7-9 to TRBJ1-6, with D tentatively TRBD1 (5 bases). The CDR3 is 15 residues long. Germline assignment: CDR1 SEHNR and CDR2 FQNEAQ (reference sequence). Trimming took 5 bases from V and 10 from J, leaving 18 bases between them. The CDR3 nucleotides are TGTGCCAGCAGCGAAAAGGCAGGGAAGAGGTCACCCCTCCACTTT. This gives the protein CASSEKAGKRSPLHF.

The chain recombines TRBV5-1 with TRBJ1-4; D ambiguous. The CDR3 has 13 amino acids. The germline gives CDR1 SGHRS, CDR2 YFSETQ. Deletions cut 4 bases from V and 7 bases from J, with 11 bases between. CDR3 residues: CASSGTTGEKLFF. The CDR3 DNA reads as TGCGCCAGCAGCGGAACGACGGGTGAAAAACTGTTTTTT.